Below, one TCR beta chain is given with its context. This sample is part of a study of blood T cell repertoires in COVID-19. Background on the study: Material from acute and convalescent COVID-19 was sourced from the United States, Italy and Spain. Sources were T cells, B-cell-depleted T cells, or PBMCs; the material itself was cDNA or gDNA.

Trimming removed 4 bases from V and 8 bases from J, with 20 bases in between. The germline gives CDR1 LGHNA, CDR2 YSLEER. This CDR3 comprises 15 residues. Per the original methods: Estimated nucleated cell counts came from reference gene primer amplification. The method was immunoSEQ multiplex PCR; TCRdb's version includes in-frame clones alone and lacks a portion of them. The DNA was the basis for D and trimming; V, J and clone size are from that table. In the table there are approximately 59,000 clones, around 89% of which are singletons. J is TRBJ1-2 and V is TRBV4-3; tentatively, D is TRBD1 (6 bases). This TCR derives from a human donor in a cohort sampled during active COVID-19. The specimen was peripheral blood. Here the CDR3 DNA reads TGCGCCAGCAGCCCCGACCTACAGGGCGTTCGGGGCTACACCTTC. Translating it yields CASSPDLQGVRGYTF.